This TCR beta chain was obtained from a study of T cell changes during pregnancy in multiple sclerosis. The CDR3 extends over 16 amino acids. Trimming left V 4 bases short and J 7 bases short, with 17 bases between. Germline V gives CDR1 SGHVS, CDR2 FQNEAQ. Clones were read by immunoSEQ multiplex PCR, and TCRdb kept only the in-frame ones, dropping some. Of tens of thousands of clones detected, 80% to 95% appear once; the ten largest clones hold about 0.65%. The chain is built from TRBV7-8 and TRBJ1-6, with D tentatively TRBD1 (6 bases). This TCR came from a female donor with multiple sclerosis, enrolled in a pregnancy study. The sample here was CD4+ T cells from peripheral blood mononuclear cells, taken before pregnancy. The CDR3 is CASSSRDIHTNSPLHF. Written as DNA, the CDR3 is TGTGCCAGCAGCTCCCGGGACATTCACACCAATTCACCCCTCCACTTT. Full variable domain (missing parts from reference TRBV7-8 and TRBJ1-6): GAGVSQSPRYKVAKRGQDVALRCDPISGHVSLFWYQQALGQGPEFLTYFQNEAQLDKSGLPSDRFFAERPEGSVSTLKIQRTQQEDSAVYLCASSSRDIHTNSPLHFGNGTRLTVT.